These 9 T cell receptor beta chains came from one sample sequenced in a study of blood T cells in healthy people across ages. With a J-beta primer mix and a sample-barcoded 5' primer, a second PCR ran 7 to 11 cycles. TCRdb itself ran the 5' RACE reads through MiXCR, one entry per CDR3 protein. The sample consists of some 800,000 distinct CDR3 sequences, around 25% of them appearing once. The sample also formed part of further work on T cells of mothers and their children.

The source material was blood. Receptors were obtained from a boy aged 5-17 years in good health.

The chain carries TRBV18 and TRBJ1-2; D not resolved. CDR1 and CDR2 from the germline V gene are KGHSH and LQKENI. Between the trimmed V and J ends, which lost 5 bases and 1 base, there was a span of 17 bases. This CDR3 has 16 residues. CDR3 amino acids: CASSNGGKRLNYGYTF. The CDR3 DNA is TGTGCCAGCTCAAACGGCGGTAAACGCCTTAACTATGGCTACACCTTC. Together with reference TRBV18 and TRBJ1-2, the CDR3 gives the full variable domain: NAGVMQNPRHLVRRRGQEARLRCSPMKGHSHVYWYRQLPEEGLKFMVYLQKENIIDESGMPKERFSAEFPKEGPSILRIQQVVRGDSAAYFCASSNGGKRLNYGYTFGSGTRLTVV.

The chain joins TRBV20-1 to TRBJ1-4, with D tentatively TRBD1 (6 bases). Germline V gene sequence: CDR1 DFQATT, CDR2 SNEGSKA (reference sequence). CDR3 size: 15 residues. V was cut by 2 bases and J by 4 bases, with 14 bases left in between. The CDR3 protein is CSARRGGGLNEKLFF. In DNA, the CDR3 is TGCAGTGCTAGACGGGGTGGGGGCCTTAATGAAAAACTGTTTTTT.

There are many counts of this clonotype. The chain carries TRBV7-9 and TRBJ1-4, with 7 bases lining up with TRBD1. Germline V gives CDR1 SEHNR, CDR2 FQNEAQ (reference sequence). V lost 4 bases, J lost 0 bases, and 2 bases stayed unmatched. The CDR3 spans 15 residues. CDR3 loop: CASSSQGATNEKLFF. CDR3 in DNA: TGTGCCAGCAGCTCGCAGGGGGCAACTAATGAAAAACTGTTTTTT. The full variable domain, rest sourced from reference TRBV7-9 and TRBJ1-4, is DTGVSQNPRHKITKRGQNVTFRCDPISEHNRLYWYRQTLGQGPEFLTYFQNEAQLEKSRLLSDRFSAERPKGSFSTLEIQRTEQGDSAMYLCASSSQGATNEKLFFGSGTQLSVL.

This clonotype is a singleton in its sample. The chain couples TRBV12-3 or TRBV12-4 to TRBJ2-7; D remains unclear. Trimming removed 6 bases from V and 0 bases from J, with 6 bases in between. The CDR3 contains 12 residues. The CDR3 region has the DNA TGTGCCAGCAGGCTCAGCTCCTACGAGCAGTACTTC. It yields the protein CASRLSSYEQYF.

CDR3 coding DNA: TGCAGTGCTAGAGATACTAGCGGTAAAGAGACCCAGTACTTC. This encodes CSARDTSGKETQYF. The J gene is TRBJ2-5, the V gene TRBV20-1; 8 bases are a match to TRBD2. Losses at the gene ends were 0 bases for V and 3 bases for J; bases not matched to a gene: 3. This CDR3 region has 14 residues. From germline, CDR1 is DFQATT and CDR2 SNEGSKA (reference sequence).

This clonotype was observed a few times. This chain links TRBV25-1 with TRBJ2-7, with D possibly TRBD2 on 5 matching bases. The closer fit of TRBJ2-1 to the DNA end suggests the J call may be wrong. Germline V lookup: CDR1 MGHDK, CDR2 SYGVNS. This CDR3 has 16 amino acids. The CDR3 DNA sequence: TGTGCCAGCAGTGAATTCGGCCGGAGGAACTACAATGAGCAGTTCTTC. Protein: CASSEFGRRNYNEQFF.

This clonotype was seen at least ten times. The rearrangement joins TRBV29-1 to TRBJ2-1; perhaps TRBD2 as D (5 bases). This CDR3 region has 11 residues. V dropped 7 bases and J dropped 4 bases, with 8 bases sitting between them. Germline CDR1 reads SQVTM; CDR2 reads ANQGSEA. The chain's CDR3 is CSAEVYNEQFF. CDR3 nucleotides: TGCAGCGCGGAGGTTTACAATGAGCAGTTCTTC.

The rearrangement uses TRBV7-9 and TRBJ2-7; a weak D match, TRBD1 (5 bases). Germline V gene sequence: CDR1 SEHNR, CDR2 FQNEAQ (reference sequence). There are 13 residues in the CDR3. Trimming stripped 2 bases from V and 5 bases from J, with 10 bases between. CDR3 sequence reads: CASSLSLDNEQYF. The CDR3 coding sequence is TGTGCCAGCAGCTTAAGTTTGGACAACGAGCAGTACTTC.

The sample holds a few counts of this clonotype. No conserved phenylalanine or tryptophan ends this CDR3, so it is likely a read error. The J gene is TRBJ1-5, the V gene TRBV7-6, with a weak D call TRBD1 (5 bases). The CDR3 extends over 13 amino acids. The V gene's germline CDR1 is SGHVS and CDR2 FNYEAQ. Trimming took off 3 bases at V and 5 bases at J, with 8 bases between the two ends. CDR3: CASSLGEDQPQHL. As DNA, the CDR3 is TGTGCCAGCAGCTTGGGGGAGGATCAGCCCCAGCATCTT.